Sequencing of this T cell receptor (beta chain) was carried out in a study of cytomegalovirus exposure and HLA in healthy donors. Overall study: Drawn from HLA-typed donors, 65 million to 100 million unique TCRs were held in an early data release.

Germline V gene data show CDR1 as SGHAT and CDR2 as FQNNGV. This CDR3 is 15 amino acids long. With V trimmed by 1 base and J by 4 bases, 6 bases remained unmatched. Primers included in the PCR were 60 Vbeta and 13 Jbeta primers. Clones were sequenced by immunoSEQ multiplex PCR, and TCRdb holds only the in-frame ones, with some missing. Of 150,000 to 200,000 clones listed, around 75% are singletons. Sequencing input: PBMCs. The chain employs TRBV11-2 and TRBJ2-7; TRBD1 matches at 8 bases. The source is a male donor in good health and CMV-seronegative. The DNA of the CDR3 is TGTGCCAGCAGCTTAGCCACAGGGGGAATATACGAGCAGTACTTC. This gives the protein CASSLATGGIYEQYF.